This T cell receptor (beta chain) was captured in a study of T cell responses to AZD1222 COVID-19 vaccine. Study-wide results and caveats: Repertoires were obtained solely post-peak T cell response. With dominance at 160-218 and 743-854, vaccine-associated CD4 TCRs spanned spike. Females made up more of the donors, who were largely white British, and clonal diversity may have come out too low.

Method: immunoSEQ multiplex PCR; TCRdb's copy keeps in-frame clones and lacks some. Of 120,000 or so clones listed, less than 95% were seen once; the top ten hold around 7.8%. Germline CDR1 MNHEY, CDR2 SVGAGI. The CDR3 has 14 residues. V shed 6 bases and J shed 4 bases, with 15 bases lying between them. This clone was found a few times. Antigen: not known. The specimen comprised peripheral blood, sampled on day 0 of AZD1222 vaccination. This receptor was taken from an adult in good health. This rearrangement joins TRBV6-5 to TRBJ1-1; D is unclear. CDR3 sequence reads: CASSSYGLGTEAFF. The CDR3 nucleotides are TGTGCCAGCAGCTCTTATGGCCTCGGCACTGAAGCTTTCTTT.